This T cell receptor (beta chain) was retrieved from a study of blood T cell repertoires in COVID-19. Study as a whole: The samples span acute and convalescent COVID-19 from the United States, Italy and Spain. PBMCs, B-cell-depleted T cells, or T cells were the source of the cDNA or gDNA that made up the material.

Assay: immunoSEQ multiplex PCR; the TCRdb copy retains only in-frame clones and omits some. The sample has fewer than 350,000 clones, around 91% seen once. Germline V CDR1 and CDR2: SGDLS, YYNGEE. With 4 bases clipped from V and 5 bases from J, the junction kept 14 bases outside the gene matches. CDR3 length: 16 amino acids. Cohort assignment relied on participant-reported clinical history. The sample comprised PBMCs or T cells enriched from blood (not recorded which). V gene TRBV9 combines with J gene TRBJ2-5, with 7 bases identical to TRBD2. The clonotype comes from a woman in her 40s who had recovered from COVID-19. In DNA form, the CDR3 reads TGTGCCAGCAGCCCTCGCCCGGGGAGGGTTGAGGAGACCCAGTACTTC. Translating gives CASSPRPGRVEETQYF.